The 30 T cell receptor beta chains reported below all come from one sample, sequenced in a study of high-grade serous ovarian cancer treatment subgroups. Clones were read by immunoSEQ multiplex PCR, and TCRdb kept only the in-frame ones, dropping some. The sample lists over 4,500 clones; around 78% were seen once. Tumor tissue was taken before any definitive surgery or chemotherapy was given. Input material: tumor tissue. These receptors came from a human donor with high-grade serous ovarian cancer.

This clone was recorded only once. This chain connects TRBV9 to TRBJ2-1; 9 bases align to TRBD1. The CDR3 spans 14 residues. The V gene end was trimmed by 0 bases and the J gene end by 9 bases; junction bases not matched to a gene: 4. Germline V CDR1 and CDR2: SGDLS, YYNGEE. The CDR3 loop reads CASSVGQGVAEQFF. The CDR3 nucleotides read TGTGCCAGCAGCGTAGGACAGGGGGTGGCTGAGCAGTTCTTC.

J is TRBJ2-5 and V is TRBV29-1; 15 nucleotides match TRBD2. The length of the CDR3 is 14 residues. CDR1 is SQVTM, CDR2 ANQGSEA, per germline. Losses at the gene ends were 6 bases for V and 5 bases for J; bases not matched to a gene: 4. Written as DNA, the CDR3 is TGCAGCGTCTCCGGGACTAGCGGGAGGGAGACCCAGTACTTC. This gives the protein CSVSGTSGRETQYF.

V usage is TRBV25-1 and J usage is TRBJ2-6; tentative D call: TRBD1 (5 bases). The CDR3 is 18 residues long. Germline CDR1 is MGHDK and CDR2 is SYGVNS. V lost 5 bases and J lost 5, with 22 bases in between. The CDR3 here is CASSLSATGQSRANVLTF. CDR3 DNA sequence: TGTGCCAGCAGTCTGAGTGCAACTGGACAAAGTCGGGCCAACGTCCTGACTTTC.

The chain employs TRBV21-1 and TRBJ2-7; whether TRBD2, the table's D call, matches the DNA was not checked. TRBV21-1 is a pseudogene. The CDR3 extends over 17 amino acids. CDR3 DNA sequence: TGTGCCAGCAGCAAAGTTTTAGCGGGGGGAAGCTCCTACGAGCAGTACTTC. Amino acids: CASSKVLAGGSSYEQYF.

A few counts support this clone. The V gene is TRBV6-1, the J gene TRBJ1-5; D not resolved. The CDR3 covers 13 residues. Trimming removed 11 bases from V and 3 bases from J, with 14 bases in between. CDR1 and CDR2 (germline): MNHNS, SASEGT. The DNA for the CDR3 is TGTGCCGAGAGTCAGGCCAACAATCAGCCCCAGCATTTT. It encodes CAESQANNQPQHF.

This sequence joins TRBV7-9 and TRBJ2-3; 11 positions agree with TRBD2. This CDR3 region has 17 residues. Germline V gives CDR1 SEHNR, CDR2 FQNEAQ (reference sequence). Unmatched junction bases numbered 11, after V lost 5 bases and J lost 4 bases. The CDR3 bases are TGTGCCAGCAGCCCCACGCGTCTAGCGGGGGGTCCAGATACGCAGTATTTT. Its protein product is CASSPTRLAGGPDTQYF.

The rearrangement uses TRBV9 and TRBJ2-2; D remains unclear. V lost 4 bases to trimming and J lost 6 bases, with 13 bases between them. The germline V gene encodes CDR1 SGDLS and CDR2 YYNGEE. The CDR3 loop spans 14 amino acids. CDR3: CASSPVITSGELFF. DNA for the CDR3: TGTGCCAGCAGCCCCGTAATAACCTCCGGGGAGCTGTTTTTT.

V is TRBV7-2 and J is TRBJ2-1; D is undetermined. The V and J ends lost 5 bases and 5 bases respectively, with 13 bases between them. This CDR3 is 14 amino acids long. CDR1 SGHTA and CDR2 FQGNSA come from the germline V gene. This CDR3 reads CASSHHGLNNEQFF. For the CDR3, the DNA is TGTGCCAGCAGCCACCATGGCTTAAACAATGAGCAGTTCTTC.

The chain recombines TRBV5-1 with TRBJ1-1, with D unresolved. This CDR3 comprises 14 residues. Between the trimmed V and J ends, which lost 7 bases and 4 bases, there was a span of 17 bases. In germline, CDR1 is SGHRS, CDR2 YFSETQ. The CDR3 nucleotides read TGCGCCAGCGGCCCATACGGCAGAGGCACTGAAGCTTTCTTT. This encodes CASGPYGRGTEAFF.

V is TRBV2 and J is TRBJ2-7; possibly TRBD2 for D (5 bases). There are 13 residues in the CDR3. Germline loops: CDR1 SNHLY, CDR2 FYNNEI. V was cut by 6 bases and J by 7 bases, with 16 bases left in between. CDR3 sequence: CASSHSEGREQYF. For the CDR3, the DNA is TGTGCCAGCAGCCACAGCGAGGGCAGGGAGCAGTACTTC. The whole variable domain, filled in from reference TRBV2 and TRBJ2-7, reads EPEVTQTPSHQVTQMGQEVILRCVPISNHLYFYWYRQILGQKVEFLVSFYNNEISEKSEIFDDQFSVERPDGSNFTLKIRSTKLEDSAMYFCASSHSEGREQYFGPGTRLTVT.

The chain has TRBV7-9 and TRBJ1-1, with D unclear. The CDR3 is 17 amino acids. V gave up 1 base and J gave up 5 bases, with 20 bases separating them. Germline lookup yields CDR1 SEHNR and CDR2 FQNEAQ (reference sequence). The chain's CDR3 is CASSLGAQARTGTEAFF. CDR3 coding DNA: TGTGCCAGCAGCTTAGGAGCCCAGGCCAGAACGGGTACTGAAGCTTTCTTT.

This clone was detected only a few times. One end of the junction fails to match germline, which may point to a read error. CDR3 bases: TGTGCTAGCAGCTTAGATTTTGGCACTGAAGCTTTCTTT. Translation gives CASSLDFGTEAFF. The chain joins TRBV7-7 to TRBJ1-1; D call uncertain. The CDR3 consists of 13 residues. The germline CDR1 and CDR2 sequences are SSHAT and FNYEAQ (reference sequence).

The chain links TRBV5-4 to TRBJ2-1; D may correspond to TRBD1 or TRBD2 (6 bases each). This CDR3 has 12 residues. The germline V and J ends were trimmed by 5 bases and 10 bases, with 13 bases remaining between them. The germline CDR1 and CDR2 sequences are SGHNT and YYREEE (reference sequence). In DNA form, the CDR3 reads TGTGCCAGCAGACCCGAAGGGGGGGAGCAGTTCTTC. Protein product: CASRPEGGEQFF.

The chain employs TRBV5-4 and TRBJ1-2; 7 bases line up with TRBD1. Trimming removed 5 bases from V and 8 bases from J; junction bases left unmatched: 9. Germline V gene sequence: CDR1 SGHNT, CDR2 YYREEE (reference sequence). The CDR3 runs to 13 residues. The CDR3 DNA follows: TGTGCCAGCAGTCCCGCAGGGGGACGGGGCTACACCTTC. Translating it yields CASSPAGGRGYTF.

This chain links TRBV5-1 with TRBJ2-7; D ambiguous. The CDR3 has 14 amino acids. In germline, CDR1 is SGHRS, CDR2 YFSETQ. V was clipped by 0 bases and J by 3 bases, with 10 bases between them. The CDR3 DNA reads as TGCGCCAGCAGCTTGGCAGGCACCAGCTACGAGCAGTACTTC. It yields the protein CASSLAGTSYEQYF.

V and J are TRBV7-2 and TRBJ1-1, with D unclear. Between the trimmed V and J ends, which lost 2 bases and 8 bases, there was a span of 12 bases. CDR3 length: 13 residues. The germline V gene has CDR1 SGHTA and CDR2 FQGNSA. CDR3 sequence (DNA): TGTGCCAGCAGCTTAACGTCACAAACAGAAGCTTTCTTT. Translated: CASSLTSQTEAFF.

V is TRBV7-6 and J is TRBJ2-7; 11 nucleotides align to TRBD2. Germline loops: CDR1 SGHVS, CDR2 FNYEAQ. The length of the CDR3 is 15 residues. With V trimmed by 2 bases and J by 3 bases, 3 bases remained unmatched. This CDR3 reads CASSLTSGGGYEQYF. DNA of the CDR3: TGTGCCAGCAGCTTAACTAGCGGGGGTGGCTACGAGCAGTACTTC.

The chain has TRBV18 and TRBJ1-2, with unresolved D. This CDR3 has 14 amino acids. The ends were cut back, 7 bases at V and 4 bases at J, with 16 bases in the middle. Germline values: CDR1 KGHSH, CDR2 LQKENI. This CDR3 reads CASFPRAASYGYTF. The CDR3 nucleotides read TGTGCCAGCTTCCCTCGGGCAGCGAGCTATGGCTACACCTTC.

This clone was seen only a few times. The chain combines TRBV10-2 with TRBJ1-2; D is unclear. The germline V gene encodes CDR1 WSHSY and CDR2 SAAADI. CDR3 size: 13 residues. V was pared by 3 bases and J by 5 bases, with 10 bases between. DNA for the CDR3: TGCGCCAGCAGTGATGGGCAGAGATATGGCTACACCTTC. Translating gives CASSDGQRYGYTF.

The chain links TRBV6-1 to TRBJ2-7; D is uncertain. Deletions cut 8 bases from V and 2 bases from J, with 7 bases between. The V gene's germline CDR1 is MNHNS and CDR2 SASEGT. The CDR3 has 11 amino acids. CDR3 in DNA: TGTGCCAGCGGCCGGCCCTACGAGCAGTACTTC. Protein product: CASGRPYEQYF.

V gene TRBV5-6 combines with J gene TRBJ2-7; D is perhaps TRBD1 or TRBD2 (5 bases each). The V end was cut by 0 bases, the J end by 3 bases, with 10 bases between. Germline assignment: CDR1 SGHDT and CDR2 YYEEEE. This CDR3 comprises 14 residues. CDR3 DNA sequence: TGTGCCAGCAGCTTGGTCGGGGACGTCTACGAGCAGTACTTC. Translating gives CASSLVGDVYEQYF. The full variable domain, in which reference TRBV5-6 and TRBJ2-7 provide the parts outside the CDR3, is DAGVTQSPTHLIKTRGQQVTLRCSPKSGHDTVSWYQQALGQGPQFIFQYYEEEERQRGNFPDRFSGHQFPNYSSELNVNALLLGDSALYLCASSLVGDVYEQYFGPGTRLTVT.

J is TRBJ2-6 and V is TRBV7-9; D is ambiguous. Looked up from germline, CDR1 is SEHNR and CDR2 is FQNEAQ (reference sequence). V lost 5 bases and J 0 bases, leaving 8 bases between the germline ends. The CDR3 runs 15 residues. CDR3 region: CASSTDGSGANVLTF. DNA of the CDR3: TGTGCCAGCAGCACCGATGGCTCTGGGGCCAACGTCCTGACTTTC.

The chain joins TRBV5-6 to TRBJ2-5, with a weak D call TRBD2 (5 bases). This CDR3 is 14 amino acids long. Trimming removed 3 bases from V and 1 base from J, with 10 bases in between. The V gene's germline CDR1 is SGHDT and CDR2 YYEEEE. The CDR3: CASSSTGSQETQYF. CDR3 DNA sequence: TGTGCCAGCAGCTCTACGGGGTCCCAAGAGACCCAGTACTTC.

The chain has TRBV25-1 and TRBJ1-1, with no clear D. V lost 1 base and J 3 bases, leaving 3 bases between the germline ends. Germline V gives CDR1 MGHDK, CDR2 SYGVNS. The CDR3 extends over 12 amino acids. This CDR3 is CASSELDTEAFF. Written as DNA, the CDR3 is TGTGCCAGCAGTGAATTGGACACTGAAGCTTTCTTT.

The chain couples TRBV19 to TRBJ2-2, with 7 positions matching TRBD1. The germline V gene has CDR1 LNHDA and CDR2 SQIVND (reference sequence). V lost 5 bases and J lost 7; bases outside the gene matches: 7. This CDR3 spans 14 amino acids. In nucleotides, the CDR3 is TGTGCCAGTAGTCTACAGGGGAGTAACGGGGAGCTGTTTTTT. Translating gives CASSLQGSNGELFF.

This chain connects TRBV28 to TRBJ2-7; 7 bases match TRBD1. V dropped 6 bases and J dropped 3; count of bases not matched to a gene: 8. The CDR3 has 14 residues. Germline V gene data show CDR1 as MDHEN and CDR2 as SYDVKM. The CDR3 is CASSFRRDSYEQYF. DNA for the CDR3: TGTGCCAGCAGCTTCCGCCGGGACAGCTACGAGCAGTACTTC.

CDR3 DNA: TGTGCCAGCTCACCAGGACAGGGTTCCGGGGCCAACGTCCTGACTTTC. Its translation is CASSPGQGSGANVLTF. The rearrangement uses TRBV18 and TRBJ2-6, with TRBD1 matching 8 bases. The CDR3 has 16 residues. The V and J ends lost 2 bases and 4 bases, in that order; junction bases with no gene match: 4. Germline assignment: CDR1 KGHSH and CDR2 LQKENI. Full variable domain (outside the CDR3, taken from reference TRBV18 and TRBJ2-6): NAGVMQNPRHLVRRRGQEARLRCSPMKGHSHVYWYRQLPEEGLKFMVYLQKENIIDESGMPKERFSAEFPKEGPSILRIQQVVRGDSAAYFCASSPGQGSGANVLTFGAGSRLTVL.

The chain recombines TRBV5-1 with TRBJ1-3; D call uncertain. Trimming stripped 4 bases from V and 1 base from J, with 12 bases between. CDR1 SGHRS and CDR2 YFSETQ come from the germline V gene. The CDR3 is 15 residues long. CDR3 in DNA: TGCGCCAGCAGCCTGGAAGGAAATTCTGGAAACACCATATATTTT. Encoded protein: CASSLEGNSGNTIYF.

J is TRBJ2-7 and V is TRBV7-9; D may be TRBD2 (6 bases). CDR1 and CDR2 (germline): SEHNR, FQNEAQ (reference sequence). The V end was cut by 0 bases, the J end by 7 bases, with 13 bases between. This CDR3 has 14 residues. The CDR3, as DNA: TGTGCCAGCAGCTTAGCCGCGGGGATTGAAGAGCAGTACTTC. Its translation: CASSLAAGIEEQYF.

As DNA, the CDR3 is TGTGCCATCAGTGAAGGTAGCGGTGGACACCTCTACAATGAGCAGTTCTTC. Translation gives CAISEGSGGHLYNEQFF. V and J are TRBV10-3 and TRBJ2-1, with TRBD2 as a possible D gene (6 bases). Germline assignment: CDR1 ENHRY and CDR2 SYGVKD. V was clipped by 3 bases and J by 3 bases, with 18 bases between them. CDR3 length: 17 residues.